The 19 T cell receptor beta chains listed next were all sequenced from one sample in a study of early T cells in non-severe SARS-CoV-2 infection. TCRdb recomputed calls from the 5' RACE reads with MiXCR, one row per CDR3 protein. The data show 100,000 or so distinct CDR3 sequences, 16% seen once. The material was whole blood, obtained at baseline. These receptors were collected from an adult who was a healthcare worker with PCR-confirmed SARS-CoV-2 infection or an uninfected control (not recorded which).

The CDR3 DNA reads as TGCGCCAGCAGCCAAGCGTATGGCGGTGAGCAGTTCTTC. It is translated as CASSQAYGGEQFF. This chain joins TRBV4-1 and TRBJ2-1; D not certain. The germline V and J ends were trimmed by 1 base and 9 bases, with 10 bases remaining between them. Germline V CDR1 and CDR2: MGHRA, YSYEKL. The CDR3 contains 13 residues.

This clonotype was seen more than once but under ten times. The chain couples TRBV20-1 to TRBJ1-2, with D possibly matching TRBD1 (5 bases). V lost 5 bases, J lost 4 bases, and 11 bases lay in between. Germline CDR1 DFQATT, CDR2 SNEGSKA (reference sequence). There are 12 residues in the CDR3. CDR3: CSAWDYRYGYTF. In DNA, the CDR3 is TGCAGTGCTTGGGACTATCGCTATGGCTACACCTTC.

On this clonotype itself: Given a much more abundant clone one base away, this may be a read error. DNA for the CDR3: TGTGCCAGCAAGGACGTTTGGAGTGAAGCTTTCTTT. This translates into CASKDVWSEAFF. The chain combines TRBV2 with TRBJ1-1, with D hard to call. The length of the CDR3 is 12 residues. V shed 7 bases and J shed 7 bases, with 13 bases lying between them. Germline V gene data show CDR1 as SNHLY and CDR2 as FYNNEI.

The chain employs TRBV11-2 and TRBJ1-5; D possibly corresponds to TRBD1 (6 bases). Deletions cut 4 bases from V and 7 bases from J, with 17 bases between. The CDR3 contains 15 residues. CDR1 and CDR2 from the germline V gene are SGHAT and FQNNGV. In DNA form, the CDR3 reads TGTGCCAGCAGCTCCACCGGGGGGGCTGGCCAGCCCCAGCATTTT. This codes for CASSSTGGAGQPQHF.

J is TRBJ2-1 and V is TRBV7-9; D may be TRBD1 (6 bases). CDR1 and CDR2 (germline): SEHNR, FQNEAQ (reference sequence). V lost 5 bases to trimming and J lost 8 bases, with 13 bases between them. The CDR3 has 13 residues. The CDR3 here is CASSPRGRDEQFF. The DNA for the CDR3 is TGTGCCAGCAGCCCCAGGGGACGGGATGAGCAGTTCTTC.

This chain uses TRBV12-3 or TRBV12-4 with TRBJ2-1, with D uncertain. This CDR3 has 11 amino acids. The V end lost 5 bases, the J end lost 9 bases, and 8 bases lay between the germline ends. This CDR3 reads CASSRRSEQFF. The CDR3 DNA reads TGTGCCAGCAGTAGGAGAAGTGAGCAGTTCTTC.

The rearrangement links TRBV27 to TRBJ2-7; 7 positions match TRBD1. Trimming cost V 5 bases and J 6 bases; bases outside gene matches: 7. Germline lookup yields CDR1 MNHEY and CDR2 SMNVEV (reference sequence). CDR3 size: 13 residues. CDR3 sequence reads: CASSIQQGSEQYF. The CDR3 region has the DNA TGTGCCAGCAGTATCCAACAGGGGTCCGAGCAGTACTTC.

The gene calls are TRBV6-2 or TRBV6-3 and TRBJ2-5; TRBD2 matches at 7 bases. From germline, CDR1 is MNHEY and CDR2 SVGEGT. This CDR3 has 15 amino acids. The J segment lost 5 bases and the V segment lost 4 bases, leaving 10 bases of the junction unmatched. The CDR3 protein is CASSSPKAGRETQYF. CDR3 sequence (DNA): TGTGCCAGCAGTTCTCCTAAAGCGGGACGTGAGACCCAGTACTTC.

This clonotype appeared a few times. V usage is TRBV14 and J usage is TRBJ2-2; TRBD1 might be the D (5 bases). V was shortened by 1 base and J by 5 bases, with 11 bases between the two germline ends. From germline, CDR1 is SGHDN and CDR2 FVKESK. The CDR3 runs to 15 residues. CDR3 in DNA: TGTGCCAGCAGCCAAGTGCAGGGAAATACCGGGGAGCTGTTTTTT. This translates into CASSQVQGNTGELFF.

This clonotype came up many times. The J gene is TRBJ2-3, the V gene TRBV6-1; maybe TRBD2 (5 bases). This CDR3 spans 12 amino acids. Germline V gene lookup returns CDR1 MNHNS and CDR2 SASEGT. The ends were cut back, 6 bases at V and 9 bases at J, with 13 bases in the middle. DNA for the CDR3: TGTGCCAGCAGCGAACGGGGTGCCACGCAGTATTTT. Its translation is CASSERGATQYF.

The chain has TRBV7-2 and TRBJ1-1; D uncertain. The CDR3 runs to 14 residues. Germline CDR1 SGHTA, CDR2 FQGNSA. Trimming removed 1 base from V and 1 base from J, with 7 bases in between. This chain's CDR3 is CASSLEGQNTEAFF. The CDR3 region has the DNA TGTGCCAGCAGCTTAGAGGGCCAGAACACTGAAGCTTTCTTT.

The J gene is TRBJ2-7, the V gene TRBV6-1, with D possibly being TRBD1 or TRBD2 (6 bases each). Trimming removed 1 base at V and 3 bases at J, with 10 bases between. The CDR3 sequence is 14 residues long. CDR1 and CDR2 from the germline V gene are MNHNS and SASEGT. The CDR3 DNA is TGTGCCAGCAGTGAAGAGGAGGGGGGCTACGAGCAGTACTTC. Amino acid sequence: CASSEEEGGYEQYF.

The J gene is TRBJ2-7, the V gene TRBV5-4, with 14 bases fitting TRBD2. CDR3 size: 17 residues. From germline, CDR1 is SGHNT and CDR2 YYREEE (reference sequence). J lost 3 bases, V lost 4 bases, and 9 bases had no gene match. CDR3 loop: CASSTEGLAGGNYEQYF. CDR3 coding DNA: TGTGCCAGCAGCACAGAAGGACTAGCGGGGGGCAACTACGAGCAGTACTTC.

The rearrangement uses TRBV7-2 and TRBJ2-7, with D possibly matching TRBD1 (5 bases). This CDR3 has 13 amino acids. V gave up 5 bases and J gave up 1 base, with 9 bases separating them. Germline loops: CDR1 SGHTA, CDR2 FQGNSA. The CDR3 here is CASSQQVSYEQYF. As DNA, the CDR3 is TGTGCCAGCAGCCAACAGGTTTCCTACGAGCAGTACTTC.

The rearrangement joins TRBV10-3 to TRBJ2-1; D call uncertain. Germline CDR1 ENHRY, CDR2 SYGVKD. The CDR3 loop spans 16 amino acids. Trimming cost V 6 bases and J 0 bases, with 15 bases left between them. CDR3 coding DNA: TGTGCCATCAGCCTAGTTACCATCCCCTCCTACAATGAGCAGTTCTTC. It encodes CAISLVTIPSYNEQFF.

The table lists this clonotype with a few counts. The chain joins TRBV4-3 to TRBJ2-5, with unresolved D. The V end was cut by 0 bases, the J end by 0 bases, with 8 bases between. Germline CDR1 and CDR2: LGHNA and YSLEER. CDR3 length equals 15 residues. This CDR3 is CASSQERSYQETQYF. The CDR3 DNA sequence: TGCGCCAGCAGCCAAGAGAGGTCGTACCAAGAGACCCAGTACTTC.

A few counts support this clonotype. V is TRBV20-1 and J is TRBJ2-3; 7 positions match TRBD2. J was trimmed by 3 bases and V by 6 bases; bases with no gene match: 6. Looked up from germline, CDR1 is DFQATT and CDR2 is SNEGSKA (reference sequence). CDR3 size: 13 residues. The CDR3: CSATTSETDTQYF. CDR3 in DNA: TGCAGTGCCACCACTAGCGAGACAGATACGCAGTATTTT.

This clonotype has just a few counts. CDR3 nucleotides: TGCGCCAGCAGCTTGCGGCGGGTCAGGGGTTACAATCAGCCCCAGCATTTT. This encodes CASSLRRVRGYNQPQHF. The chain has TRBV5-1 and TRBJ1-5, with D possibly matching TRBD1 (6 bases). The CDR3 is 17 amino acids. V lost 1 base and J 3 bases, leaving 17 bases between the germline ends. Germline CDR1 is SGHRS and CDR2 is YFSETQ. The full variable domain, with the rest looked up from reference TRBV5-1 and TRBJ1-5, is KAGVTQTPRYLIKTRGQQVTLSCSPISGHRSVSWYQQTPGQGLQFLFEYFSETQRNKGNFPGRFSGRQFSNSRSEMNVSTLELGDSALYLCASSLRRVRGYNQPQHFGDGTRLSIL.

This clonotype was recorded a few times. The rearrangement uses TRBV12-3 or TRBV12-4 and TRBJ2-2, with 7 bases lining up with TRBD2. This CDR3 comprises 16 residues. After removal of 3 bases from V and 3 bases from J, the junction contained 7 bases not matched to a gene. CDR3 sequence: CASSFSGRGDTGELFF. CDR3 DNA sequence: TGTGCCAGCAGTTTTAGTGGGAGGGGCGACACCGGGGAGCTGTTTTTT.